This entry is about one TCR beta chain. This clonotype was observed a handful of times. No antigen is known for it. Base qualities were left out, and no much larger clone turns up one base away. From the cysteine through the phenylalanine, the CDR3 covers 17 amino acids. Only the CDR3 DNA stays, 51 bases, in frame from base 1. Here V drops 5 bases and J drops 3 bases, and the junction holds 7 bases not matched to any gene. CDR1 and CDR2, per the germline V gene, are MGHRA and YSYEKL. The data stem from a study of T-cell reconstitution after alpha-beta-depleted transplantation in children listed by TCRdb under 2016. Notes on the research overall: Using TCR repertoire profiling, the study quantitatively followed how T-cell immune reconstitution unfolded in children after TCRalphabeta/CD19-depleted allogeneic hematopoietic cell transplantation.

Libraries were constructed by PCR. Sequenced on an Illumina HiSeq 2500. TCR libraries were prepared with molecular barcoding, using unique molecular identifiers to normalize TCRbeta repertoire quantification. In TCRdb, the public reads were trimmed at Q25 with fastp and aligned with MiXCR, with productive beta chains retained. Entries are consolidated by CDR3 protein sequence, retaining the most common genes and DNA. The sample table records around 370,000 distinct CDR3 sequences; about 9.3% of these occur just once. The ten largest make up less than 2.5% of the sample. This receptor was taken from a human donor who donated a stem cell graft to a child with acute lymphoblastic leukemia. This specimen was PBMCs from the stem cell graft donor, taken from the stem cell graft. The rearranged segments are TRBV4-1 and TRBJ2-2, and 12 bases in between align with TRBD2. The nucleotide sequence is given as TGCGCCAGCAGCAGACCCCGACTAGCGGGAGACACCGGGGAGCTGTTTTTT. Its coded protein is CASSRPRLAGDTGELFF.